This T cell receptor (beta chain) appears in the sequencing data of a study of blood T cells in healthy people across ages (dated by TCRdb to the mid-2010s). Some background on the complete study: In model experiments, template switching captured about one uniquely barcoded TCR beta cDNA molecule for every two T cells. Using deep sequencing normalized with unique cDNA molecular identifiers, the study measured how TCR beta repertoire diversity changes with age. Four age groups were formed from the donors: young (average approximately 17 years), middle-aged (around 40), aged (under 70) and long-lived (around 82). To avoid experimental bias, donors of different ages were distributed randomly across sequencing lanes. The study analyzed two additional independent replicas of 1 million unique cDNA reads from the same blood draw for two donors, one aged 18 to 29 and one aged 80 or older. The paper as a whole reports these results and caveats: A strong correlation was found between observed TCR beta diversity and the percentage of naive T cells measured by flow cytometry. Total diversity estimates from one million sequenced T cells were considered lower bounds and underestimates. Bulk unsorted PBMC profiling prevented conclusive comparison of naive and antigen-experienced compartments. The CMV infection status of donors was not known, potentially confounding age-related changes in expanded clonotypes. As age increased, observed TCR beta diversity per million T cells dropped in a roughly linear way, and a significant reduction was already evident by age about 40. Compared with the aged group, the long-lived group had more naive CD4+ T cells, fewer expanded clones and increased TCR diversity, suggesting age selection.

Receptor libraries were prepared by 5' RACE. Data came from an Illumina HiSeq 2500. A second PCR of roughly 6 to 11 cycles was performed with a sample-barcoded 5' primer and a J-beta primer mix. Each TCR beta cDNA molecule received a unique molecular identifier from a template-switch 5' adaptor carrying 12 random nucleotides. Each sample yielded at least 3 million CDR3-containing paired-end reads. First-strand cDNA synthesis was performed from all RNA using the Mint cDNA synthesis kit, with priming by a TRBC-specific oligonucleotide. After uracil-DNA glycosylase treatment, a first 18-cycle PCR used universal primers M1SS and BC2_uni_R on all cDNA. Processing in the source paper ran as follows. For normalization, 1 million high-quality reads, each with a distinct molecular identifier, were randomly selected from each sample. Reads with shared molecular identifiers were discarded instead of being binned into consensus sequences. MiTCR, run with a Q25 quality threshold and the strictest error-elimination algorithm, handled CDR3 identification, clonotype clustering and error correction. A nonparametric unseen species model with Euler transformation was used to estimate a lower bound on total TCR beta diversity. TCRdb reran the public reads through fastp at Q25 and MiXCR, keeping productive beta chains. Identical CDR3 protein sequences are pooled into one entry, listed with their most common genes and DNA. The V and J calls shown here were made by TCRdb, not taken from the authors' results. Here the sample has some 1.5 million distinct CDR3 sequences; about 28% occur a single time. The top ten clonotypes cover about 8% of the sample.

The donors were around 39 Caucasian individuals from Russia, aged 6 to 90 years, who were systemically healthy. Around 10 milliliters of peripheral blood were collected from each donor into EDTA-treated Vacutainer tubes. Ficoll-Paque density-gradient centrifugation was used to isolate PBMCs, with at least 7 million per sample. Total RNA, at least 6 micrograms per sample, was extracted from PBMCs with Trizol reagent. The percentages of naive CD45RAhigh/CD27high T cells were determined by flow cytometry on a PBMC aliquot from every donor. A few counts support this clonotype. Its antigen remains unidentified. No base quality information exists; no much larger clone differs at one position. This TCR was sampled from a woman in her twenties or thirties in good health. The sample consisted of blood.

The DNA is as follows: TGTGCCAGCAGCTTTAGACCGGGACTAGCGGGAGGTACGGATACGCAGTATTTT. It is translated as CASSFRPGLAGGTDTQYF. In this chain, TRBV7-2 is recombined with TRBJ2-3; the central 15 bases match TRBD2. From the germline V gene, CDR1 is SGHTA and CDR2 is FQGNSA. Trimmed from V: 3 bases; trimmed from J: 6 bases; junction bases lacking a gene match: 10. The cysteine opens and the phenylalanine closes a CDR3 of 18 amino acids. The CDR3 DNA has 54 bases and is translated from base 1.